This T cell receptor (beta chain) originates from a study of control samples from healthy donors and cancer patients. The repertoire was sequenced with immunoSEQ multiplex PCR; TCRdb's copy has only in-frame clones and lacks some. Of 200,000 or so clones listed, about 93% are singletons. The V gene's germline CDR1 is MNHNS and CDR2 SASEGT. CDR3 length: 13 residues. The germline V and J ends were trimmed by 1 base and 8 bases, with 9 bases remaining between them. This clone was observed a single time. This clonotype was sampled from a man aged 50 to 59 in good health. The sequenced sample was blood. This sequence joins TRBV6-1 and TRBJ2-1, with D perhaps matching TRBD2 (5 bases). The CDR3 DNA is TGTGCCAGCAGTGAAGGTCAGAGGGATGAGCAGTTCTTC. Encoded protein: CASSEGQRDEQFF.